The count of the clone carrying this T cell receptor beta chain is one. Sample treatment: oral pan-JAK inhibitor, 5-10 mg twice daily. The CDR3 is 12 residues long. Trimming cost V 4 bases and J 7 bases; bases outside gene matches: 6. The germline V gene encodes CDR1 GTSNPN and CDR2 SVGIG (reference sequence). The entry originates in a study of CD8+ T cells in alopecia areata. cDNA reverse transcribed from extracted RNA served as the sequencing template. Profiled with immunoSEQ multiplex PCR; TCRdb holds only in-frame clones, not every one. This sample yields over 150,000 clones, of which 40% to 65% are seen a single time; approximately 11% belongs to the top ten.

The source of this sequence is a human donor with alopecia areata. Sequenced material: CD8+ T cells sorted from blood, taken at week 24, from a patient treated with tofacitinib. J is TRBJ1-1 and V is TRBV30, with TRBD1 matching over 7 bases. The CDR3 DNA reads TGTGCCTGGACCAGGGGGTCAAGTGAAGCTTTCTTT. Protein sequence: CAWTRGSSEAFF.